This T cell receptor beta chain was obtained from a study of CD8+ T cells in alopecia areata. Extraction and reverse transcription of RNA yielded cDNA as the sequencing template. Generated by immunoSEQ multiplex PCR, the TCRdb table keeps only in-frame clones and is missing some. The table includes approximately 65,000 clones, roughly half detected once. This CDR3 region has 16 residues. Germline CDR1 is SGHTA and CDR2 is FQGNSA. V was pared by 5 bases and J by 3 bases, with 16 bases between. This clone has only a few counts. J is TRBJ2-2 and V is TRBV7-2; possible D gene TRBD2, 6 bases. The sequencing here drew on CD8+ T cells sorted from blood, taken at week 0. The receptor was isolated from a human donor with alopecia areata. CDR3 protein: CASSPAPRRDTGELFF. In nucleotides, the CDR3 is TGTGCCAGCAGCCCGGCCCCGCGGAGGGACACCGGGGAGCTGTTTTTT.